The clone carrying this TCR beta chain turned up a few times. Its antigen is unknown. This sample stems from a study of T cell repertoires in cytomegalovirus infection. At the level of the study: Evidence of both CMV infection and a matching HLA type came from public TCR beta signatures. Study observations and caveats: Accumulated public TCR beta family frequency recognized individuals carrying CMV together with the relevant HLA. The ex vivo response showed dominance by HLA-C-restricted CMV-specific TCR beta clonotypes.

One entry per CDR3 protein, called by TCRdb with MiXCR from the reads. The sample records about 740,000 distinct CDR3 sequences, roughly 36% being singletons. This sequence was found in a human donor in good health (CMV status not recorded). Some clones in this sample may be carry-over from other donors' samples. The sequenced sample was PBMCs.

The chain's CDR3 is CASSYSQETGKGTYGYTF. The CDR3 nucleotides are TGTGCCAGCAGTTACTCGCAAGAGACAGGGAAGGGAACCTATGGCTACACCTTC. The rearrangement links TRBV6-5 to TRBJ1-2, with 7 bases aligning to TRBD1. With V trimmed by 0 bases and J by 4 bases, 14 bases remained unmatched. CDR1 MNHEY and CDR2 SVGAGI come from the germline V gene. This CDR3 spans 18 amino acids.